This T cell receptor beta chain stems from a study of T-cell memory formation after mild COVID-19. Study context: Clusters of TCRs were largely donor specific. General study results and limits: Within pre-infection memory, some responding clones were found, suggesting cross-reactive memory joined. Shrinking CD4+ clones resided mostly in CM and EM, and CD8+ ones in EMRA.

Trimming took off 0 bases at V and 4 bases at J, with 9 bases between the two ends. This CDR3 contains 14 residues. Germline CDR1 MNHEY, CDR2 SVGAGI. This clonotype was seen many times. Antigen unknown. UMIs and sample barcodes were carried by the TCR alpha and TCR beta cDNA libraries that 5'RACE produced using constant-segment primers. Each CDR3 protein gets one entry after TCRdb re-called the 5' RACE reads with MiXCR. The sample records over 55,000 distinct CDR3 sequences, less than 15% being singletons. This sequence originates from a young man who had mild COVID-19 (a few samples of this study predate the infection). Cell type and time point are not known. V gene TRBV6-5 combines with J gene TRBJ1-2; D may be TRBD1 (5 bases). The sample comprised PBMCs or a T cell subset sorted from them (not recorded which). The CDR3 DNA reads TGTGCCAGCAGTTACTCGGGGGACCCCTATGGCTACACCTTC. It codes for CASSYSGDPYGYTF.